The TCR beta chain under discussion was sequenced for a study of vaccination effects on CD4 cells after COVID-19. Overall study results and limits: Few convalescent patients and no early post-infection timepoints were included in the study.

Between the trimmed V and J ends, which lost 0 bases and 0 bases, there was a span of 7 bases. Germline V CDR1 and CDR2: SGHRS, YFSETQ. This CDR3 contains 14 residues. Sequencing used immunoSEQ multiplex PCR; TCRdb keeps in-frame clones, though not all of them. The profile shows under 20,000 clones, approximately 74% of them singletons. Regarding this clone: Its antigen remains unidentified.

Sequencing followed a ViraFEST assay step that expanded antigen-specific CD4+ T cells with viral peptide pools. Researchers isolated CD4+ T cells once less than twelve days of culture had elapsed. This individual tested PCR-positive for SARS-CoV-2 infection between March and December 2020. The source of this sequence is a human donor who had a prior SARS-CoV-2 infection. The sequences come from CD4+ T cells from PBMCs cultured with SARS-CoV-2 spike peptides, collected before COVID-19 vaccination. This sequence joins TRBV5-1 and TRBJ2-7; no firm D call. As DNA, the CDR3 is TGCGCCAGCAGCTTGGGGGCAGCCTCCTACGAGCAGTACTTC. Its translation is CASSLGAASYEQYF.